What follows are 26 T cell receptor beta chains derived from one specimen sequenced in a study of T cells after yellow fever vaccination. TCRdb re-called the 5' RACE reads through MiXCR, storing one row per CDR3 protein. Counted here are around 500,000 distinct CDR3 sequences, just over 20% occurring once; the ten biggest clones make up about 15%. The input for sequencing was PBMCs, taken about 21 days after the first yellow fever vaccination. All receptors come from a man between 18 and 29 years old who received the YFV17D yellow fever vaccine.

This clonotype has more than one count but fewer than ten. The genes are TRBV6-6 and TRBJ2-7, with D possibly being TRBD2 (7 bases). Looked up from germline, CDR1 is MNHNY and CDR2 is SVGAGI (reference sequence). Trimming pared 7 bases from V and 5 bases from J, leaving 15 bases between. The CDR3 is 13 amino acids. The CDR3, as DNA: TGTGCCAGCACCAAGGGAGGGGGGGACGAGCAGTACTTC. Its protein product is CASTKGGGDEQYF.

The CDR3 loop is CASSQSPSGGTQYF. For the CDR3, the DNA is TGTGCCAGCAGCCAAAGCCCTTCGGGGGGAACGCAGTATTTT. The rearrangement links TRBV13 to TRBJ2-3; 7 bases are shared with TRBD2. V gave up 5 bases and J gave up 9 bases; unmatched junction bases: 11. This CDR3 spans 14 amino acids. Germline assignment: CDR1 PRHDT and CDR2 FYEKMQ (reference sequence).

This clonotype showed up just a few times. The V and J genes are TRBV5-5 and TRBJ2-1; D is undetermined. The V end was cut by 0 bases, the J end by 7 bases, with 8 bases between. The CDR3 totals 13 residues. CDR1 and CDR2 (germline): SGHKS, YYEKEE (reference sequence). Here the CDR3 reads CASSLVQQNEQFF. CDR3 in DNA: TGTGCCAGCAGCTTGGTCCAGCAAAATGAGCAGTTCTTC.

The rearrangement joins TRBV4-2 to TRBJ2-2, with TRBD2 identical over 10 bases. The CDR3 sequence is 15 residues long. In germline, CDR1 is LGHNA, CDR2 YNFKEQ. V lost 1 base to trimming and J lost 8 bases; unmatched junction nucleotides: 4. CDR3 sequence reads: CASSQGLAGEGELFF. In DNA, the CDR3 is TGTGCCAGCAGCCAAGGGCTAGCGGGGGAAGGGGAGCTGTTTTTT.

The V and J genes are TRBV5-1 and TRBJ2-6; 7 bases are a match to TRBD1. V shed 4 bases and J 3 bases; nucleotides not matched to a gene: 4. This CDR3 region has 15 residues. Per the germline V gene, CDR1 is SGHRS and CDR2 is YFSETQ. As DNA, the CDR3 is TGCGCCAGCAGCGAAGCAGGGGGTGGGGCCAACGTCCTGACTTTC. Protein sequence: CASSEAGGGANVLTF.

This clonotype was recorded once. This chain links TRBV4-1 with TRBJ2-7, with 8 bases identical to TRBD1. CDR3 length equals 15 residues. V lost 1 base to trimming and J lost 0 bases; unmatched junction nucleotides: 2. Germline CDR1 reads MGHRA; CDR2 reads YSYEKL. CDR3 DNA: TGCGCCAGCAGCCAAGGGACAGGGAGCTCCTACGAGCAGTACGTC. Its protein product is CASSQGTGSSYEQYV.

Many counts were recorded for this clonotype. This sequence joins TRBV7-2 and TRBJ1-2; D not resolved. Trimming cost V 7 bases and J 0 bases, with 9 bases left between them. The CDR3 contains 13 residues. CDR1 and CDR2 (germline): SGHTA, FQGNSA. The CDR3 reads CASNPYANYGYTF. The CDR3 DNA reads TGTGCCAGCAACCCCTACGCTAACTATGGCTACACCTTC. Looking up the rest from reference TRBV7-2 and TRBJ1-2 gives the full variable domain: GAGVSQSPSNKVTEKGKDVELRCDPISGHTALYWYRQSLGQGLEFLIYFQGNSAPDKSGLPSDRFSAERTGGSVSTLTIQRTQQEDSAVYLCASNPYANYGYTFGSGTRLTVV.

This clonotype was detected ten times or more. The chain is built from TRBV6-1 and TRBJ2-3; D is uncertain. CDR1 is MNHNS and CDR2 is SASEGT in the germline V gene. The CDR3 is 13 amino acids. The ends were cut back, 6 bases at V and 0 bases at J, with 7 bases in the middle. The CDR3, as DNA: TGTGCCAGCAGCATATCTAGCACAGATACGCAGTATTTT. This codes for CASSISSTDTQYF.

The chain employs TRBV20-1 and TRBJ2-3; 9 bases fit TRBD2. V was pared by 8 bases and J by 6 bases, with 6 bases of the junction left unmatched. The CDR3 covers 12 residues. Germline V lookup: CDR1 DFQATT, CDR2 SNEGSKA (reference sequence). CDR3 sequence (DNA): TGCAGTCTCGCGGGGGGGGGGGATACGCAGTATTTT. Amino acid sequence: CSLAGGGDTQYF.

This chain connects TRBV7-9 to TRBJ1-2, with 9 bases identical to TRBD1. The CDR3 extends over 13 amino acids. Losses at the gene ends were 5 bases for V and 7 bases for J; bases not matched to a gene: 5. Looked up from germline, CDR1 is SEHNR and CDR2 is FQNEAQ (reference sequence). CDR3 in amino acids: CASSPTGGGGYTF. The CDR3, as DNA: TGTGCCAGCAGCCCGACAGGGGGAGGTGGCTACACCTTC.

This clonotype was picked up many times. The chain employs TRBV27 and TRBJ2-5; TRBD2 might be the D (6 bases). The V end was cut by 6 bases, the J end by 2 bases, with 16 bases between. In germline, CDR1 is MNHEY, CDR2 SMNVEV (reference sequence). This CDR3 contains 15 residues. The chain's CDR3 is CASSGGKWVQETQYF. CDR3 sequence (DNA): TGTGCCAGCAGCGGAGGGAAGTGGGTTCAAGAGACCCAGTACTTC.

In its sample, this clonotype was seen a few times. This chain uses TRBV5-8 with TRBJ2-3, with D maybe TRBD2 (5 bases). Trimming stripped 0 bases from V and 6 bases from J, with 17 bases between. From germline, CDR1 is SGHTS and CDR2 YDEGEE. CDR3 length: 16 amino acids. As DNA, the CDR3 is TGTGCCAGCAGCTTGGGGTATTCCGGGGTGGCGGATACGCAGTATTTT. This sequence encodes CASSLGYSGVADTQYF.

There are a few counts of this clonotype. The chain uses TRBV15 and TRBJ2-1; D uncertain. Trimming stripped 0 bases from V and 12 bases from J, with 15 bases between. Germline V CDR1 and CDR2: LNHNV, YYDKDF (reference sequence). CDR3 length: 14 amino acids. The CDR3 coding sequence is TGTGCCACCAGCAGAGATTCGGGCCCGGTCAGGCAGTTCTTC. Translating it yields CATSRDSGPVRQFF.

This clonotype has just a few counts. This chain connects TRBV20-1 to TRBJ2-7, with 8 positions matching TRBD2. V shed 3 bases and J 5 bases; nucleotides not matched to a gene: 15. There are 16 residues in the CDR3. The V gene's germline CDR1 is DFQATT and CDR2 SNEGSKA (reference sequence). The CDR3 is CSARKGRPRAGDEQYF. DNA of the CDR3: TGCAGTGCTAGGAAGGGACGACCACGAGCGGGGGACGAGCAGTACTTC.

In this sample, this clonotype turned up a few times. The J gene is TRBJ1-6, the V gene TRBV6-5; TRBD1 is a possible D gene (5 bases). Per the germline V gene, CDR1 is MNHEY and CDR2 is SVGAGI. The length of the CDR3 is 16 residues. The V and J ends lost 0 bases and 5 bases respectively, with 11 bases between them. CDR3 in DNA: TGTGCCAGCAGTTACTCTCGCAGGGTAGATAATTCACCCCTCCACTTT. The encoded protein is CASSYSRRVDNSPLHF.

The rearrangement joins TRBV5-4 to TRBJ2-7, with 10 bases matching TRBD1. The V gene's germline CDR1 is SGHNT and CDR2 YYREEE (reference sequence). V shed 4 bases and J 7 bases; nucleotides not matched to a gene: 8. The CDR3 extends over 14 amino acids. The CDR3 is CASSHRQGANEQYF. CDR3 in DNA: TGTGCCAGCAGCCATCGACAGGGGGCAAATGAGCAGTACTTC.

Only a few counts were recorded for this clonotype. In nucleotides, the CDR3 is TGTGCCAGCAGTGACTTAATAGCGGGGGCGCAGTATTTT. This gives the protein CASSDLIAGAQYF. The chain recombines TRBV6-2 or TRBV6-3 with TRBJ2-3; 9 bases are shared with TRBD2. This CDR3 spans 13 amino acids. The germline V gene encodes CDR1 MNHEY and CDR2 SVGEGT. V dropped 5 bases and J dropped 10; count of bases not matched to a gene: 7.

This chain joins TRBV6-1 and TRBJ2-3; TRBD2 agrees at 12 bases. There are 16 residues in the CDR3. Germline trimming cut 7 bases from V and 2 bases from J; bases unmatched to any gene: 7. The germline CDR1 and CDR2 sequences are MNHNS and SASEGT. CDR3 in amino acids: CASTSSGGAITDTQYF. CDR3 nucleotides: TGTGCCAGCACCTCTAGCGGGGGGGCTATCACAGATACGCAGTATTTT.

The rearrangement uses TRBV28 and TRBJ1-5; D not resolved. V was clipped by 5 bases and J by 3 bases, with 11 bases between them. The CDR3 is 14 amino acids. The germline gives CDR1 MDHEN, CDR2 SYDVKM. Written as DNA, the CDR3 is TGTGCCAGCAGTCTCAGTACGACCAATCAGCCCCAGCATTTT. Translation gives CASSLSTTNQPQHF.

This clonotype occurred a few times. The V and J genes are TRBV29-1 and TRBJ1-1; 8 bases fit TRBD1. Germline CDR1 is SQVTM and CDR2 is ANQGSEA. This CDR3 has 13 amino acids. Germline trimming cut 8 bases from V and 0 bases from J; bases unmatched to any gene: 5. The chain's CDR3 is CSTGQGLNTEAFF. The CDR3 DNA reads TGCAGCACTGGACAGGGTTTGAACACTGAAGCTTTCTTT.

This chain uses TRBV28 with TRBJ1-2, with 7 bases matching TRBD1. The CDR3 has 13 residues. CDR1 and CDR2 (germline): MDHEN, SYDVKM. Losses at the gene ends were 6 bases for V and 5 bases for J; bases not matched to a gene: 6. The CDR3 region has the DNA TGTGCCAGCAGGGGGGACAGAAGTTATGGCTACACCTTC. Translated, it gives CASRGDRSYGYTF.

The gene calls are TRBV5-1 and TRBJ2-1; TRBD2 matches 14 bases. This CDR3 spans 17 amino acids. V gave up 4 bases and J gave up 7 bases; unmatched junction bases: 10. Germline CDR1 is SGHRS and CDR2 is YFSETQ. Here the CDR3 DNA reads TGCGCCAGCAGCGAGGGACTAGCGGGGGAATTGGGTAATGAGCAGTTCTTC. Its translation is CASSEGLAGELGNEQFF.

This clonotype was observed a few times. The genes are TRBV7-8 and TRBJ2-7, with D perhaps TRBD2 (6 bases). Germline V gene data show CDR1 as SGHVS and CDR2 as FQNEAQ. CDR3 length: 12 amino acids. Trimming removed 5 bases from V and 6 bases from J, with 11 bases in between. CDR3 loop: CASSRSGSEQYF. CDR3 coding DNA: TGTGCCAGCAGCCGCAGCGGGTCCGAGCAGTACTTC.

The CDR3 nucleotides are TGTGCCAGCAGCTTTGGCAGAGTAGCCAAAAACATTCAGTACTTC. Translating it yields CASSFGRVAKNIQYF. The chain has TRBV7-2 and TRBJ2-4; D gene unclear. Germline V gene sequence: CDR1 SGHTA, CDR2 FQGNSA. CDR3 length: 15 amino acids. The ends were cut back, 3 bases at V and 0 bases at J, with 9 bases in the middle.

This clonotype appeared once. The chain employs TRBV9 and TRBJ2-1; the match to TRBD2 covers 9 bases. This CDR3 is built from 15 residues. The V gene end was trimmed by 3 bases and the J gene end by 3 bases; junction bases not matched to a gene: 4. The germline CDR1 and CDR2 sequences are SGDLS and YYNGEE. This CDR3 reads CASSESGGNYNEQFF. In nucleotides, the CDR3 is TGTGCCAGCAGCGAAAGCGGGGGGAACTACAATGAGCAGTTCTTC.

This clonotype was found a few times. The V and J genes are TRBV5-1 and TRBJ2-5; D might be TRBD2 (5 bases). The length of the CDR3 is 12 residues. V was cut by 7 bases and J by 5 bases, with 12 bases left in between. Germline V lookup: CDR1 SGHRS, CDR2 YFSETQ. CDR3 protein: CASCLERETQYF. The CDR3 nucleotides are TGCGCCAGCTGTTTAGAGCGGGAGACCCAGTACTTC.